A selection of T cell receptor beta chains follows, all from one sample in a study of kidney transplant recipient with SARS-CoV-2 infection. TCRdb used MiXCR to reprocess the reads, holding one entry per CDR3 protein. This sample has 250,000 or so distinct CDR3 sequences, with more than 25% found just once. The sequences come from a blood sample, collected at baseline and on day 111 from a kidney transplant recipient. Source of these receptors: a male patient between 25 and 39 years old who had COVID-19 and was a kidney transplant recipient. Some of these T cells may belong to the graft donor. Each CDR3 is given without its conserved first and last residue. Expanded clones get a size class; other rows say once, few or many, or leave the size out.

v_gene	abundance	j_gene	CDR3aa
TRBV5-1	NA	TRBJ2-6	ASSLVRASGANVLT
TRBV5-3	many	TRBJ1-2	ARLHRVVRKTYGYT
TRBV3-1	few	TRBJ2-7	ASSPGWASGGEQY
TRBV6-6	many	TRBJ2-2	ASSDKGAFSGELF
TRBV19	many	TRBJ2-7	ASSRTPSSEQY
TRBV12-3/TRBV12-4	many	TRBJ2-2	ASSLILNTGELF
TRBV4-3	many	TRBJ1-2	ASSNFVGRRKTYGYT
TRBV2	many	TRBJ1-1	ASRQGLDTEAF
TRBV27	many	TRBJ1-1	ASRNLQGEAF
TRBV16	many	TRBJ2-7	ASSPPRQGLSYEQY
TRBV6-5	many	TRBJ2-3	ASSYEGSLTDTQY
TRBV2	many	TRBJ1-5	ASRSDLNQPQH
TRBV5-1	many	TRBJ2-7	ASSLSLMGTGDSYEQY
TRBV6-1	many	TRBJ2-7	ASSDNGKTYEQY
TRBV2	many	TRBJ1-2	ASSPGTGVNYGYT
TRBV6-5	NA	TRBJ1-3	ASTSDTGNTIY
TRBV10-1	many	TRBJ1-2	ASSDGVRSRKTYGYT
TRBV7-2	many	TRBJ1-2	ASSPGVRDGKTYGYT
TRBV28	many	TRBJ2-7	ASSFSWRPYEQY
TRBV3-1	many	TRBJ1-2	ASSQGTGVLYGYT
TRBV6-2/TRBV6-3	many	TRBJ1-6	ASSYPVYRRNSPLH
TRBV7-9	many	TRBJ2-7	ASSSREGSYEQY
TRBV20-1	few	TRBJ2-6	SAAEESSGANVLT
TRBV20-1	many	TRBJ1-6	SAPGPPLH
TRBV20-1	NA	TRBJ2-5	SARGGRLRETQY